This T cell receptor (beta chain) was captured in a study of shared clonotypes between healthy human individuals. TCRdb's table, derived via immunoSEQ multiplex PCR, lists solely in-frame clones and lacks some. The repertoire holds roughly 680,000 clones, over 55% seen once, with approximately 2% in the top ten. The CDR3 is made up of 19 amino acids. Germline V gene sequence: CDR1 SNHLY, CDR2 FYNNEI. The trim removed 6 bases at V and 5 bases at J, leaving 17 bases unmatched. V is TRBV2 and J is TRBJ1-5, with TRBD1 matching 12 bases. The sequence was obtained from a woman aged 30 to 39 in good health. The sequenced sample consisted of memory CD4+ T cells sorted from blood. As to subset: CD45RA-negative fraction. As DNA, the CDR3 is TGTGCCAGCAGGGGTCCGGGACAGGGGGCCCTAACGCGGGATCAGCCCCAGCATTTT. Translated: CASRGPGQGALTRDQPQHF.